This T cell receptor (beta chain) was captured in a study of T-cell reconstitution after alpha-beta-depleted transplantation in children. Unique molecular identifiers were incorporated during preparation of the TCRbeta library. TCRdb passed the PCR reads through MiXCR, listing each CDR3 protein once. The table records more than 5,000 distinct CDR3 sequences, 16% of them present only once. Many counts were recorded for this clonotype. CDR1 KGHSH and CDR2 LQKENI come from the germline V gene. The CDR3 has 16 amino acids. J gave up 5 bases and V 3 bases, and 9 bases lay outside the gene matches. The clonotype originates from a boy aged 2 to 10 with acute lymphoblastic leukemia, due to receive a stem cell transplant. The input for sequencing was PBMCs, taken before TCRalphabeta/CD19-depleted stem cell transplant. This rearrangement joins TRBV18 to TRBJ2-1, with 8 bases fitting TRBD2. CDR3 in DNA: TGTGCCAGCTCACCCCCCGGGGGGGCCCCGGACAATGAGCAGTTCTTC. Encoded protein: CASSPPGGAPDNEQFF.